This T cell receptor (beta chain) was observed in a study of breast tumors, draining lymph nodes, adjacent tissues. CDR3 length: 12 amino acids. Trimming took off 0 bases at V and 8 bases at J, with 7 bases between the two ends. The germline CDR1 and CDR2 sequences are SGDLS and YYNGEE. The lymph nodes were axillary draining lymph nodes from breast cancer patients. For this clonotype: Possible read error: a much larger clone is one base away.

TCRdb independently ran MiXCR on the multiplex PCR reads; one entry per CDR3 protein. The sample lists around 130,000 distinct CDR3 sequences; 21% were seen once. The sequencing sample was made of axillary lymph node tissue. The chain links TRBV9 to TRBJ2-3, with no clear D. The TCR comes from a female donor with breast cancer. Some clones in this sample may be carry-over from other donors' samples. CDR3 loop: CASSVEVGTQYF. DNA for the CDR3: TGTGCCAGCAGCGTAGAGGTGGGTACGCAGTATTTT.